This paragraph covers one T cell receptor (beta chain) sequence. Its target is unknown. One end of the junction is discordant with germline, which a read error may explain. Germline DNA was also extracted, and blood RNA derived from unsorted whole blood. At sampling, these chronic HBV carriers had received no treatment. The sample is drawn from a study of tumor-infiltrating lymphocytes in primary liver carcinoma. Germline CDR1 reads SGHNT; CDR2 reads YENEEA. The CDR3 extends over 18 amino acids. The input was around 0.5 ug total RNA; TCR beta cDNA was made from it with a constant-region primer. Nested multiplex PCR, run for three rounds with slightly modified ARM-PCR, yielded TCR beta libraries. A C-beta reverse primer was combined with TRBV1-TRBV30 forward primers in the first two PCR rounds, and each round had 10 cycles. Each CDR3 protein gets one entry after TCRdb re-called the multiplex PCR reads with MiXCR. Among almost 200,000 distinct CDR3 sequences listed, around three fifths were seen once.

Study-wide results and caveats: The overlap of tumor-adjacent and tumor-blood pairs was smaller than that of tumor region pairs. Tumors had a significantly higher top-250-clone fraction than blood (p = 0.039).

The V call is TRBV11-3, the J call TRBJ2-3, with TRBD2 matching 9 bases. The TCR originated in an older woman with primary liver carcinoma and hepatitis B virus infection. Sequenced: peripheral blood. As DNA, the CDR3 is TGTGCCAGCAGCCGTTGGGTAGCGGGAGAAGATAGCACAGATACGCGGTGTTTT. Its translation is CASSRWVAGEDSTDTRCF.